Reported below is one T cell receptor beta chain. Original processing methods: Reference gene primer amplification in the assay estimated nucleated cell counts. Sequenced by immunoSEQ multiplex PCR; TCRdb stores in-frame clones only, minus some. V and J calls and clone size come straight from that table; D and trimming were deduced from the DNA. The sample lists under 75,000 clones, 73% occurring once. The CDR3 is made up of 14 amino acids. Germline lookup yields CDR1 SGHNT and CDR2 YYREEE (reference sequence). V was clipped by 4 bases and J by 9 bases, with 17 bases between them. This record belongs to a study of blood T cell repertoires in COVID-19. Study-wide context: Spain, Italy and the United States supplied samples that represented acute and convalescent COVID-19. PBMCs, B-cell-depleted T cells, or T cells were the source of the cDNA or gDNA that made up the material.

This TCR derives from a woman in her forties or fifties with active or convalescent COVID-19. Input material: peripheral blood. This chain uses TRBV5-4 with TRBJ2-4, with a tentative D call TRBD1 (6 bases). The CDR3 spells CASSLDSFDSIQYF. The CDR3 DNA reads TGTGCCAGCAGCCTGGACAGTTTCGACAGCATTCAGTACTTC. The full variable domain, its missing parts supplied by reference TRBV5-4 and TRBJ2-4, is ETGVTQSPTHLIKTRGQQVTLRCSSQSGHNTVSWYQQALGQGPQFIFQYYREEENGRGNFPPRFSGLQFPNYSSELNVNALELDDSALYLCASSLDSFDSIQYFGAGTRLSVL.